The 16 T cell receptor beta chains in this list originate from one sample, sequenced in a study of response to subunit inactivated influenza vaccine. TCRdb reprocessed the RT-PCR reads via MiXCR and lists one record per CDR3 protein. This sample carries approximately 700,000 distinct CDR3 sequences, less than 20% of them seen once, and the ten largest clones take around a tenth. The specimen was PBMCs from blood, collected 11 to 12 days after vaccination. Receptors were obtained from a man aged 45 to 65 who received an inactivated influenza vaccine.

This clonotype was recorded a few times. The rearrangement joins TRBV6-4 to TRBJ2-7; the match to TRBD2 covers 14 bases. CDR1 is MRHNA, CDR2 SNTAGT, per germline. With V trimmed by 6 bases and J by 5 bases, 15 bases remained unmatched. CDR3 length: 18 residues. The CDR3 protein is CASRGDLGTSGRIDEQYF. For the CDR3, the DNA is TGTGCCAGCAGAGGCGATCTCGGGACTAGCGGGAGAATCGACGAGCAGTACTTC.

This chain links TRBV20-1 with TRBJ2-5; D is ambiguous. Per the germline V gene, CDR1 is DFQATT and CDR2 is SNEGSKA (reference sequence). V gave up 0 bases and J gave up 5 bases, with 16 bases separating them. This CDR3 has 15 amino acids. The CDR3 bases are TGCAGTGCTAGAGATTTGCTAGTCGTAATGGAGACCCAGTACTTC. The encoded protein is CSARDLLVVMETQYF.

The chain uses TRBV30 and TRBJ1-6; a possible D gene is TRBD1 (6 bases). Germline CDR1 is GTSNPN and CDR2 is SVGIG (reference sequence). This CDR3 region has 14 residues. V was pared by 3 bases and J by 10 bases, with 16 bases between. The DNA of the CDR3 is TGTGCCTGGAGGGACTACCCAGGGGTCTCACCCCTCCACTTT. Amino acids: CAWRDYPGVSPLHF.

The sample holds a few counts of this clonotype. The chain links TRBV20-1 to TRBJ1-1, with TRBD1 as a possible D gene (6 bases). V was clipped by 5 bases and J by 6 bases, with 13 bases between them. The V gene's germline CDR1 is DFQATT and CDR2 SNEGSKA (reference sequence). The CDR3 totals 12 residues. CDR3 nucleotides: TGCAGTGCTGCTACAGGGTTTCCTGAAGCTTTCTTT. Encoded protein: CSAATGFPEAFF.

The chain is built from TRBV24-1 and TRBJ1-1; the match to TRBD1 covers 10 bases. V trimming: 2 bases; J trimming: 2 bases; junction bases outside the gene matches: 4. Germline loops: CDR1 KGHDR, CDR2 SFDVKD. This CDR3 is 16 amino acids long. The CDR3, as DNA: TGTGCCACCAGTGATTCCCGACAGGGGGCAAACACTGAAGCTTTCTTT. As protein: CATSDSRQGANTEAFF.

The chain employs TRBV29-1 and TRBJ2-7, with D perhaps TRBD2 (6 bases). CDR1 is SQVTM, CDR2 ANQGSEA, per germline. The CDR3 length is 13 residues. The V end was cut by 4 bases, the J end by 2 bases, with 12 bases between. CDR3 region: CSVGTGVTYEQYF. The DNA of the CDR3 is TGCAGCGTTGGGACGGGAGTAACCTACGAGCAGTACTTC.

In regard to this clonotype: The junction does not match germline at one end; this may be a read error. The CDR3 bases are TGTGCCAGCAGATTAGAATGGGGACCCGGGACTGGGGCCAACGTCCTGACTTTC. Amino acid sequence: CASRLEWGPGTGANVLTF. J is TRBJ2-6 and V is TRBV11-1; tentatively, D is TRBD1 or TRBD2 (5 bases each). The CDR3 loop spans 18 amino acids. Germline V gives CDR1 SGHAT, CDR2 FQDESV (reference sequence).

This clonotype was detected a few times. V usage is TRBV7-2 and J usage is TRBJ2-5; D is unresolved. The V end was cut by 0 bases, the J end by 11 bases, with 22 bases between. This CDR3 contains 16 residues. Germline V gene lookup returns CDR1 SGHTA and CDR2 FQGNSA. CDR3 nucleotide sequence: TGTGCCAGCAGCTTAGCCCGGGTCAGCTCTCCCATTCAACAGTACTTC. This codes for CASSLARVSSPIQQYF.

In its sample, this clonotype was seen a few times. The chain is built from TRBV20-1 and TRBJ1-6, with 7 positions matching TRBD1. The CDR3 runs 14 residues. Losses at the gene ends were 0 bases for V and 11 bases for J; bases not matched to a gene: 7. Germline CDR1 reads DFQATT; CDR2 reads SNEGSKA (reference sequence). The CDR3 DNA is TGCAGTGCTAGAGATTATACAGGGACAGCACCCCTCCACTTT. Translated, it gives CSARDYTGTAPLHF.

This clonotype occurred a few times. The V and J genes are TRBV20-1 and TRBJ2-1; TRBD2 matches 10 bases. This CDR3 region has 13 residues. The junction had 8 bases not matched to a gene; V was cut back by 8 bases and J by 7 bases. CDR1 DFQATT and CDR2 SNEGSKA come from the germline V gene (reference sequence). CDR3 coding DNA: TGCAGTATGGGACTAGCGAACTGGAATGAGCAGTTCTTC. As protein: CSMGLANWNEQFF.

The chain carries TRBV6-5 and TRBJ2-7; TRBD2 matches 9 bases. Trimming at V came to 0 bases and at J to 3 bases, leaving 0 bases not matched to a gene. Germline CDR1 MNHEY, CDR2 SVGAGI. The CDR3 totals 14 residues. CDR3 loop: CASSYSTSGYEQYF. Here the CDR3 DNA reads TGTGCCAGCAGTTACTCGACTAGCGGCTACGAGCAGTACTTC.

This sequence joins TRBV14 and TRBJ1-4; D remains unclear. V was trimmed by 1 base and J by 13 bases, leaving 13 bases between them. The CDR3 length is 13 residues. Germline values: CDR1 SGHDN, CDR2 FVKESK. The chain's CDR3 is CASSQGAGEGLFF. The CDR3 nucleotides read TGTGCCAGCAGCCAAGGGGCTGGCGAAGGACTGTTTTTT.

In its sample, this clonotype was seen once. The junction shows a germline mismatch at one end, possibly a read error. The CDR3 is CCARETGLAGTGELFF. CDR3 coding DNA: TGCTGTGCTAGAGAAACGGGACTAGCGGGCACCGGGGAGCTGTTTTTT. The chain employs TRBV20-1 and TRBJ2-2; 12 bases fit TRBD2. CDR3 length: 16 residues. Germline-derived CDR1 and CDR2 are DFQATT and SNEGSKA (reference sequence).

The chain couples TRBV5-1 to TRBJ2-3; TRBD2 aligns across 7 bases. The CDR3 length is 16 residues. After removal of 4 bases from V and 3 bases from J, the junction contained 11 bases not matched to a gene. The V gene's germline CDR1 is SGHRS and CDR2 YFSETQ. The CDR3: CASSRTAGDATDTQYF. The CDR3 coding sequence is TGCGCCAGCAGCCGGACCGCGGGAGACGCGACAGATACGCAGTATTTT.

In its sample, this clonotype was seen a few times. V is TRBV29-1 and J is TRBJ2-1, with 7 bases that match TRBD2. V trimming: 1 base; J trimming: 8 bases; junction bases outside the gene matches: 8. Germline CDR1 and CDR2: SQVTM and ANQGSEA. CDR3 length: 14 amino acids. In nucleotides, the CDR3 is TGCAGCGTTGAAGGCGGGGACTATAAGTATGAGCAGTTCTTC. Translating gives CSVEGGDYKYEQFF.

This clonotype was seen a handful of times. This chain's CDR3 is CASTLGGVQEQFF. The CDR3 DNA sequence: TGTGCCAGCACCCTGGGAGGGGTGCAAGAGCAGTTCTTC. The chain is built from TRBV12-3 or TRBV12-4 and TRBJ2-1, with 7 bases identical to TRBD2. The length of the CDR3 is 13 residues. Trimming cost V 7 bases and J 10 bases; bases outside gene matches: 10.